The T cell receptor (beta chain) described here comes from a study of T cells in Graves' hyperthyroidism and ophthalmopathy. The CDR3 covers 11 residues. Germline CDR1 SGHAT, CDR2 FQNNGV. Trimming pared 5 bases from V and 8 bases from J, leaving 7 bases between. Whole-study findings and limits: Researchers found most expanded thyroid clonotypes above 0.001 in blood as well.

This clonotype appeared many times. The antigen is unknown. Cells are PBMCs isolated from 10 ml of fresh blood. The CDR3 regions of TCR beta were amplified from RNA transcripts. A first-round RT-PCR of the TCR CDR3 used the HTBI primer set. TCRdb reanalysed the multiplex PCR reads using MiXCR and keeps one entry per CDR3 protein. Here the sample spans about 110,000 distinct CDR3 sequences, approximately 15% being singletons. V usage is TRBV11-2 and J usage is TRBJ2-1; D is ambiguous. Sequences were obtained from blood. The clonotype comes from a woman between 45 and 65 years old with Graves' hyperthyroidism. The CDR3 loop is CASSPRDEQFF. CDR3 coding DNA: TGTGCCAGCAGCCCCCGAGATGAGCAGTTCTTC.